These 10 T cell receptor beta chains came from one sample sequenced in a study of human T cells and chemical hapten exposure. MiXCR was run by TCRdb on the RACE reads, yielding one entry per CDR3 protein. The sample has tens of thousands of distinct CDR3 sequences, around 10% seen once. Time point: patch test 3, about 24 weeks after DPC sensitization. Treatment indicated: therapeutic diphenylcyclopropenone sensitization with weekly scalp DPC. Here the sequenced sample was whole blood, taken in connection with sensitization to the hapten diphenylcyclopropenone (DPC). The receptors were gathered from a woman in her forties or fifties with alopecia areata. Some clones in this sample may be carry-over from other donors' samples.

In its sample, this clonotype was seen many times. The chain uses TRBV3-1 and TRBJ2-5; D is uncertain. Trimming removed 3 bases at V and 4 bases at J, with 18 bases between. The CDR3 covers 16 residues. CDR1 is LGHDT and CDR2 is YNNKEL in the germline V gene (reference sequence). The CDR3 reads CASSHGSGVRLETQYF. In DNA form, the CDR3 reads TGTGCCAGCAGCCATGGTTCCGGCGTACGATTAGAGACCCAGTACTTC.

This chain connects TRBV3-1 to TRBJ2-5; maybe TRBD1 (5 bases). Germline V gene lookup returns CDR1 LGHDT and CDR2 YNNKEL (reference sequence). Trimming removed 2 bases from V and 1 base from J, with 8 bases in between. The CDR3 totals 14 residues. The CDR3 reads CASSQSGAQETQYF. For the CDR3, the DNA is TGTGCCAGCAGCCAAAGTGGGGCCCAAGAGACCCAGTACTTC.

This clonotype was recorded at least ten times. V gene TRBV10-3 combines with J gene TRBJ1-5; D not resolved. Germline-derived CDR1 and CDR2 are ENHRY and SYGVKD. V lost 5 bases, J lost 4 bases, and 6 bases lay in between. This CDR3 is built from 12 residues. Written as DNA, the CDR3 is TGTGCCATCAGTCCGACGAATCAGCCCCAGCATTTT. Protein product: CAISPTNQPQHF.

This clonotype was picked up a small number of times. The chain joins TRBV5-1 to TRBJ2-1, with 7 bases matching TRBD2. Germline V gives CDR1 SGHRS, CDR2 YFSETQ. The CDR3 length is 14 residues. Unmatched junction bases numbered 5, after V lost 4 bases and J lost 4 bases. CDR3 region: CASSNGLEYNEQFF. The DNA of the CDR3 is TGCGCCAGCAGCAATGGACTAGAGTACAATGAGCAGTTCTTC.

This clonotype was observed at least ten times. The chain employs TRBV19 and TRBJ1-6; D is undetermined. In germline, CDR1 is LNHDA, CDR2 SQIVND (reference sequence). This CDR3 is built from 15 residues. Trimming pared 2 bases from V and 5 bases from J, leaving 10 bases between. CDR3 amino acids: CASSIQVIHNSPLHF. DNA for the CDR3: TGTGCCAGTAGTATACAGGTTATCCATAATTCACCCCTCCACTTT. Filled out from reference TRBV19 and TRBJ1-6, the complete variable domain reads DGGITQSPKYLFRKEGQNVTLSCEQNLNHDAMYWYRQDPGQGLRLIYYSQIVNDFQKGDIAEGYSVSREKKESFPLTVTSAQKNPTAFYLCASSIQVIHNSPLHFGNGTRLTVT.

This clonotype showed up many times. The CDR3: CASISPTVSYEQYF. The CDR3 DNA reads TGTGCCAGCATCTCCCCGACAGTCAGCTACGAGCAGTACTTC. J is TRBJ2-7 and V is TRBV21-1; TRBD1 is the table's D call and was not checked against the DNA. TRBV21-1 is a listed pseudogene. The CDR3 spans 14 residues.

This clonotype has more than one count but fewer than ten. In DNA form, the CDR3 reads TGTGCCAGCAGTTTAATTTCAGATACGCAGTATTTT. This sequence encodes CASSLISDTQYF. This rearrangement joins TRBV28 to TRBJ2-3; D is uncertain. The germline V gene has CDR1 MDHEN and CDR2 SYDVKM. The CDR3 contains 12 residues. The V and J ends lost 2 bases and 4 bases respectively, with 4 bases between them.

This clonotype was observed at least ten times. The gene calls are TRBV3-1 and TRBJ2-2; no clear D. The V gene lost 3 bases and the J gene lost 7 bases, with 3 bases spanning the gap. The V gene's germline CDR1 is LGHDT and CDR2 YNNKEL (reference sequence). CDR3 length equals 11 residues. CDR3: CASSHGGELFF. The CDR3 DNA reads as TGTGCCAGCAGCCACGGCGGGGAGCTGTTTTTT. The full variable domain, rest sourced from reference TRBV3-1 and TRBJ2-2, is DTAVSQTPKYLVTQMGNDKSIKCEQNLGHDTMYWYKQDSKKFLKIMFSYNNKELIINETVPNRFSPKSPDKAHLNLHINSLELGDSAVYFCASSHGGELFFGEGSRLTVL.

This clonotype turned up a few times. This chain connects TRBV5-1 to TRBJ2-1; TRBD2 is a possible D gene (5 bases). V was cut by 7 bases and J by 3 bases, with 14 bases left in between. This CDR3 spans 14 amino acids. Germline CDR1 is SGHRS and CDR2 is YFSETQ. CDR3 sequence: CASRVSANYNEQFF. The CDR3 bases are TGCGCCAGCCGGGTTAGCGCGAACTACAATGAGCAGTTCTTC.

This clonotype was detected many times. The V and J genes are TRBV6-2 or TRBV6-3 and TRBJ2-3, with D hard to call. Trimming stripped 7 bases from V and 5 bases from J, with 16 bases between. The germline V gene has CDR1 MNHEY and CDR2 SVGEGT. The CDR3 spans 14 residues. The CDR3 reads CASISHGLQDTQYF. CDR3 coding DNA: TGTGCCAGCATCTCGCATGGGCTCCAAGATACGCAGTATTTT.